This T cell receptor beta chain was retrieved from a study of Ad26.COV2.S vaccination and SARS-CoV-2 variants. The wider study: Donor was assigned to the Ad26.COV2.S arm of trial COV1001.

Whole-study findings and limits: Total T cell responses, in the TCR breadth and depth analyses, may have been underestimated.

Comment on this clone: Its antigen remains unknown.

Using immunoSEQ multiplex PCR, the repertoire was profiled, and TCRdb retains in-frame clones only, with some absent. The sample has fewer than 600,000 clones; approximately 90% are singletons. The CDR3 runs to 17 residues. Germline values: CDR1 SGHRS, CDR2 YFSETQ. With 2 bases clipped from V and 6 bases from J, the junction kept 9 bases outside the gene matches. Treatment of the sample: over 15 received Ad26.COV2.S at low or high dose, single or two shots; roughly 5 received placebo; per-sample allocation not given. Specimen acquisition occurred on day 63 following the initial vaccine or placebo injection. It was an adult aged 18-55 years in Boston who was the donor. The study used a vaccine consisting of an Ad26 vector that expressed Wuhan-strain SARS-CoV-2 spike.

The chain uses TRBV5-1 and TRBJ2-2, with 11 bases matching TRBD1. The sequenced sample was peripheral blood, obtained in a trial of Ad26.COV2.S vaccine versus placebo. The source of this sequence is a person aged 18 to 65 who received the Ad26.COV2.S COVID-19 vaccine or a placebo. CDR3 nucleotides: TGCGCCAGCAGCTTTGACCCTTCGGGACAGGGGGCCGGGGAGCTGTTTTTT. This sequence encodes CASSFDPSGQGAGELFF. Combining the CDR3 with reference TRBV5-1 and TRBJ2-2 gives the whole variable domain KAGVTQTPRYLIKTRGQQVTLSCSPISGHRSVSWYQQTPGQGLQFLFEYFSETQRNKGNFPGRFSGRQFSNSRSEMNVSTLELGDSALYLCASSFDPSGQGAGELFFGEGSRLTVL.